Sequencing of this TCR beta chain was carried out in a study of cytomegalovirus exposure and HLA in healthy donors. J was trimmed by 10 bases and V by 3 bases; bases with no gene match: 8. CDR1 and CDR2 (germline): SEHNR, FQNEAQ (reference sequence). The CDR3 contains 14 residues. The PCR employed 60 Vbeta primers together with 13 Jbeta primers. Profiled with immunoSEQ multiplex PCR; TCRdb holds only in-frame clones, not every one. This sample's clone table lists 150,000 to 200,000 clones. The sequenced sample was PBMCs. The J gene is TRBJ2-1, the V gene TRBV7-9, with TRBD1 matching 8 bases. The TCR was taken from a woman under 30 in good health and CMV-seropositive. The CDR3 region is CASSFVSGTGEQFF. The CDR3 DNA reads TGTGCCAGCAGCTTTGTGTCCGGGACAGGAGAGCAGTTCTTC. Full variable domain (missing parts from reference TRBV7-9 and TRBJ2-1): DTGVSQNPRHKITKRGQNVTFRCDPISEHNRLYWYRQTLGQGPEFLTYFQNEAQLEKSRLLSDRFSAERPKGSFSTLEIQRTEQGDSAMYLCASSFVSGTGEQFFGPGTRLTVL.